The 8 T cell receptor beta chains listed next were all sequenced from one sample in a study of blood T cell repertoires in COVID-19. This table comes from immunoSEQ multiplex PCR, and its TCRdb copy is limited to in-frame clones, with some not included. The table records over 150,000 clones, roughly 88% of them present only once. The sequencing sample was made of peripheral blood. These receptors were taken from a man between 18 and 29 years old with COVID-19, enrolled during active disease.

The chain couples TRBV5-1 to TRBJ1-1; D might be TRBD1 (6 bases). V was pared by 2 bases and J by 1 base, with 15 bases between. Germline-derived CDR1 and CDR2 are SGHRS and YFSETQ. The CDR3 is 16 amino acids. For the CDR3, the DNA is TGCGCCAGCAGCTTAACCAAATTCAGGGGGAACACTGAAGCTTTCTTT. It is translated as CASSLTKFRGNTEAFF.

This clone came up a few times. This sequence joins TRBV5-1 and TRBJ1-1; possibly TRBD1 for D (5 bases). CDR1 SGHRS and CDR2 YFSETQ come from the germline V gene. The ends were cut back, 0 bases at V and 1 base at J, with 10 bases in the middle. This CDR3 has 15 amino acids. CDR3 sequence: CASSLAGPGNTEAFF. The CDR3, as DNA: TGCGCCAGCAGCTTGGCAGGGCCGGGGAACACTGAAGCTTTCTTT.

This chain connects TRBV19 to TRBJ2-1; tentatively, D is TRBD2 (5 bases). Between the trimmed V and J ends, which lost 3 bases and 0 bases, there was a span of 12 bases. Germline-derived CDR1 and CDR2 are LNHDA and SQIVND (reference sequence). This CDR3 comprises 16 residues. The CDR3 sequence: CASSILRVSSYNEQFF. The DNA for the CDR3 is TGTGCCAGTAGTATTTTGAGGGTTAGCTCCTACAATGAGCAGTTCTTC.

The chain couples TRBV27 to TRBJ1-1, with D maybe TRBD1 (5 bases). In germline, CDR1 is MNHEY, CDR2 SMNVEV (reference sequence). V was pared by 5 bases and J by 7 bases, with 14 bases between. The CDR3 has 13 residues. CDR3: CASSALDRLEAFF. The CDR3 DNA follows: TGTGCCAGCAGTGCCCTCGACAGACTTGAAGCTTTCTTT.

The DNA of the CDR3 is TGTGCCAGCAGTCCGCCCCGCCGCGGCACCAGCAATCAGCCCCAGCATTTT. This translates into CASSPPRRGTSNQPQHF. The J gene is TRBJ1-5, the V gene TRBV28, with no clear D. Germline V gives CDR1 MDHEN, CDR2 SYDVKM. Trimming removed 5 bases at V and 1 base at J, with 18 bases between. The CDR3 covers 17 residues.

J is TRBJ1-5 and V is TRBV4-2, with TRBD1 identical over 9 bases. V lost 3 bases to trimming and J lost 6 bases; unmatched junction nucleotides: 12. This CDR3 comprises 17 residues. Germline V gene lookup returns CDR1 LGHNA and CDR2 YNFKEQ. Written as DNA, the CDR3 is TGTGCCAGCAGCCAGGGGGCGATGGACAGGGGAGTTCAGCCCCAGCATTTT. Its translation: CASSQGAMDRGVQPQHF.

The rearrangement joins TRBV5-8 to TRBJ1-5; D gene ambiguous. V gave up 2 bases and J gave up 0 bases, with 6 bases separating them. The CDR3 extends over 14 amino acids. CDR1 SGHTS and CDR2 YDEGEE come from the germline V gene. CDR3 in amino acids: CASSFGSSNQPQHF. Written as DNA, the CDR3 is TGTGCCAGCAGCTTCGGGAGTAGCAATCAGCCCCAGCATTTT.

The rearrangement links TRBV6-5 to TRBJ2-7; weak D call: TRBD1 (6 bases). Germline lookup yields CDR1 MNHEY and CDR2 SVGAGI. This CDR3 contains 13 residues. Between the trimmed V and J ends, which lost 7 bases and 8 bases, there was a span of 18 bases. CDR3 protein: CASTTTGGGQQYF. The CDR3 DNA sequence: TGTGCCAGCACCACGACAGGTGGAGGTCAGCAGTACTTC.